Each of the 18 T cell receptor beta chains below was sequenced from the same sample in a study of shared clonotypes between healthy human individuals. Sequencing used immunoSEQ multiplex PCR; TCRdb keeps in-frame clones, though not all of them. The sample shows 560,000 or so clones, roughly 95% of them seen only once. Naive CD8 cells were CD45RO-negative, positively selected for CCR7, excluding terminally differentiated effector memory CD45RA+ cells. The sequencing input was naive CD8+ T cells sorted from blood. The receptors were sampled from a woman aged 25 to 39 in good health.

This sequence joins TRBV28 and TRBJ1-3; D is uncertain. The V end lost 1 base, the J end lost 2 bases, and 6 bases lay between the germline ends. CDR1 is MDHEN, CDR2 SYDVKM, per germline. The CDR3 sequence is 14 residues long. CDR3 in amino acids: CASSLLSAGNTIYF. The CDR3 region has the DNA TGTGCCAGCAGTTTATTGTCAGCTGGAAACACCATATATTTT.

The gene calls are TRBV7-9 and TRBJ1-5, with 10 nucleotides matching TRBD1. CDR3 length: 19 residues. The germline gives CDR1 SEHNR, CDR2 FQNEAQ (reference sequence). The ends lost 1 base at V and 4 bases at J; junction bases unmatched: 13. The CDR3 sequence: CASSLVPGQGTYSNQPQHF. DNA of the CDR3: TGTGCCAGCAGCTTAGTCCCGGGACAGGGGACTTATTCGAATCAGCCCCAGCATTTT.

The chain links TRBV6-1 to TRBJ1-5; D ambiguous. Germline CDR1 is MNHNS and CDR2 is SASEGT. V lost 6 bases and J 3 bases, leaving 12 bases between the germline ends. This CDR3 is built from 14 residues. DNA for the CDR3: TGTGCCAGCAGCCCCAGGTCCCCCAATCAGCCCCAGCATTTT. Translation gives CASSPRSPNQPQHF.

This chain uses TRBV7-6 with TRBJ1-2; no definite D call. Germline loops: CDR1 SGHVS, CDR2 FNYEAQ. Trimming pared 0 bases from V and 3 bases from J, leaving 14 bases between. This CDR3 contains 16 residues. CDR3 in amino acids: CASSLAGPVGDYGYTF. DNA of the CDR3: TGTGCCAGCAGCTTAGCTGGCCCGGTCGGGGACTATGGCTACACCTTC.

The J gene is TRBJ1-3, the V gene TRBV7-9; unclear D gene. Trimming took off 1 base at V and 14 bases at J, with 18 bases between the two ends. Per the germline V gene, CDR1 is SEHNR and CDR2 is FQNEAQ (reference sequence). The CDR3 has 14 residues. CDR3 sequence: CASSLDLFSQLLYF. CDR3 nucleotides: TGTGCCAGCAGCTTAGATCTCTTCTCCCAACTACTATATTTT.

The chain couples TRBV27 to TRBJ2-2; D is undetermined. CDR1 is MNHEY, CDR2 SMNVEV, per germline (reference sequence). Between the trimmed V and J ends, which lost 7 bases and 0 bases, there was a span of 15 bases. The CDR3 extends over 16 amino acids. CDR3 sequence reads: CASTRGPGTNTGELFF. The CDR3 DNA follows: TGTGCCAGCACTCGAGGTCCTGGGACGAACACCGGGGAGCTGTTTTTT.

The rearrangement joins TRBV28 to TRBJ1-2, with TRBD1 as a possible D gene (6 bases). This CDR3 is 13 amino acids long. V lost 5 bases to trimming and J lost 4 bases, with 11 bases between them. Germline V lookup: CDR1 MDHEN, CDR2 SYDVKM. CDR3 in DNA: TGTGCCAGCAGTCTCGGACAGACCTATGGCTACACCTTC. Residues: CASSLGQTYGYTF.

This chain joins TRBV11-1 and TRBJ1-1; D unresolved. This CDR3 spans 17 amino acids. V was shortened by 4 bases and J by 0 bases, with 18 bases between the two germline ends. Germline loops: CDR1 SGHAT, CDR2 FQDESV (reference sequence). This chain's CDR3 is CASSSRRGAPMNTEAFF. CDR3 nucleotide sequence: TGTGCCAGCAGCTCCCGGAGAGGAGCCCCAATGAACACTGAAGCTTTCTTT.

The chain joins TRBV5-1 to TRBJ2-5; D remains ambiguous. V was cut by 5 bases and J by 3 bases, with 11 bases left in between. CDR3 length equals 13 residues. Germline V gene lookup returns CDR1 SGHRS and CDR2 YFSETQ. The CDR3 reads CASRESLEETQYF. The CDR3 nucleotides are TGCGCCAGCAGGGAGTCCCTTGAAGAGACCCAGTACTTC.

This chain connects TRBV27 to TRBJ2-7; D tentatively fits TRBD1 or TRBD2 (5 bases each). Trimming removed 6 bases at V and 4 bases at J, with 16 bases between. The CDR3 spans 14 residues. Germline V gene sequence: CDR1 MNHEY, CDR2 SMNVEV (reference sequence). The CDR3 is CASSVDGALYEQYF. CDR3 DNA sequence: TGTGCCAGCAGCGTGGACGGGGCCCTTTACGAGCAGTACTTC.

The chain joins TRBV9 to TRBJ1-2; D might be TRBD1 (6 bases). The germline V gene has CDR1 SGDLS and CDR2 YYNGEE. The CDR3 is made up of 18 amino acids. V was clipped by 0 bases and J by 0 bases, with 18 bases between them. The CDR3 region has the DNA TGTGCCAGCAGCGTAGGCTGGGGGGCAGGGGATACTAACTATGGCTACACCTTC. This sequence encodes CASSVGWGAGDTNYGYTF.

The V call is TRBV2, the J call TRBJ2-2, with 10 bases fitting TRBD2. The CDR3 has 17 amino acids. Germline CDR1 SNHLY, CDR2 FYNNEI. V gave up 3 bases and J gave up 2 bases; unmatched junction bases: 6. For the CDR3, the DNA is TGTGCCAGCAGTGATGACCCTAGCGGGAGAAACACCGGGGAGCTGTTTTTT. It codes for CASSDDPSGRNTGELFF.

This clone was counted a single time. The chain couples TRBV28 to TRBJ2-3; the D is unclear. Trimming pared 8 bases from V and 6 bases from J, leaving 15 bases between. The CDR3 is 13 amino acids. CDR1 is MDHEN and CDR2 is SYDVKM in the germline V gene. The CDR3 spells CASLGAKSDTQYF. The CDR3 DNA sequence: TGTGCCAGCTTGGGCGCGAAGTCCGATACGCAGTATTTT.

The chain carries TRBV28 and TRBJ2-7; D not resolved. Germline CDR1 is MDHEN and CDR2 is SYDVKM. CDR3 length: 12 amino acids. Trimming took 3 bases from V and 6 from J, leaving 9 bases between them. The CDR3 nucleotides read TGTGCCAGCAGTTTTAGTTTTCCCGAGCAGTACTTC. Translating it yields CASSFSFPEQYF.

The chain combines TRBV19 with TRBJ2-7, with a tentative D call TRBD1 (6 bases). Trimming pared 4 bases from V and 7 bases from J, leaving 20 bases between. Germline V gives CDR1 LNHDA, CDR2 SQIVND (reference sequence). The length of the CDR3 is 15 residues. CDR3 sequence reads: CASSTLQGPSGEQYF. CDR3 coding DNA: TGTGCCAGTAGTACGTTACAGGGACCCTCTGGGGAGCAGTACTTC.

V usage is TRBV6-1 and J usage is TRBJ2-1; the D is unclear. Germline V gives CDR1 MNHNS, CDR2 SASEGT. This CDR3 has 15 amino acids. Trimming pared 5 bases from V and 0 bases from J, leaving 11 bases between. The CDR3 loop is CASSLYSSSYNEQFF. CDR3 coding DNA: TGTGCCAGCAGTCTCTATTCAAGCTCCTACAATGAGCAGTTCTTC.

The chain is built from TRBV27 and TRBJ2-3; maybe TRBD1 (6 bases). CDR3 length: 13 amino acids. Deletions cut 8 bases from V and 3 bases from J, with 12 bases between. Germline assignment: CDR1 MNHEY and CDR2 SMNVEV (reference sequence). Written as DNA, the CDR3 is TGTGCCAGCCGAGGACAGTTTACAGATACGCAGTATTTT. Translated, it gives CASRGQFTDTQYF.

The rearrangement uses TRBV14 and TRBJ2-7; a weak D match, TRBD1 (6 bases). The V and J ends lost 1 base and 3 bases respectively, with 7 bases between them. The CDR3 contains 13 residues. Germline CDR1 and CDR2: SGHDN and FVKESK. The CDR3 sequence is CASSQVQGYEQYF. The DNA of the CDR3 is TGTGCCAGCAGCCAAGTACAGGGCTACGAGCAGTACTTC.